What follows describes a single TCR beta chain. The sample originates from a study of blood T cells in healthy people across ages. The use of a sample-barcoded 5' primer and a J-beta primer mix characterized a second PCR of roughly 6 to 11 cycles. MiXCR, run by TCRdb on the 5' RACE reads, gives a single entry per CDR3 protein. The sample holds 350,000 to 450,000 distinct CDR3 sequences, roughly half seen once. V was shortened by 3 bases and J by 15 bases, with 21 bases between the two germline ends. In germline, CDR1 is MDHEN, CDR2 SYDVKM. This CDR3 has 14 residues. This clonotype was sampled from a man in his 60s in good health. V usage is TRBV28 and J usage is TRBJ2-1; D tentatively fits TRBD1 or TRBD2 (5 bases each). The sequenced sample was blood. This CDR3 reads CASSLEATGQGWFF. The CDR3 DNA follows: TGTGCCAGCAGTTTGGAGGCCACGGGGCAGGGTTGGTTCTTC. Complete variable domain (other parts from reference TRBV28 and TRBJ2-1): DVKVTQSSRYLVKRTGEKVFLECVQDMDHENMFWYRQDPGLGLRLIYFSYDVKMKEKGDIPEGYSVSREKKERFSLILESASTNQTSMYLCASSLEATGQGWFFGPGTRLTVL.